The rows below give T cell receptor beta chains drawn from one sample of a study of T cell changes during pregnancy in multiple sclerosis. Using immunoSEQ multiplex PCR, the repertoire was profiled, and TCRdb retains in-frame clones only, with some absent. This table has about 76,000 clones, 93% appearing once. This specimen consisted of peripheral blood, obtained in the second trimester of pregnancy. All receptors derive from a female donor with multiple sclerosis, enrolled in a pregnancy study. Each CDR3 is given with its conserved first and last residue. D genes are given only for firm matches. The size field is filled for only some rows; it gives once, few, many or a size class.

TRBV25-1	TRBD2	.	TRBJ2-7	CASSELADLGEQYF	TGTGCCAGCAGCGAACTAGCGGACTTGGGCGAGCAGTACTTC
TRBV6-1	.	.	TRBJ2-7	CASSEPLGWPMAVYEQYF	TGTGCCAGCAGTGAACCACTGGGCTGGCCCATGGCCGTCTACGAGCAGTACTTC
TRBV27	.	.	TRBJ2-1	CASSLVRVTGNEQFF	TGTGCCAGCAGTTTGGTTCGGGTTACCGGCAATGAGCAGTTCTTC
TRBV18	.	.	TRBJ1-2	CASSPRESDGYTF	TGTGCCAGCTCACCGCGAGAGTCGGATGGCTACACCTTC
TRBV2	.	once	TRBJ2-7	CASIPDSTVGEQYF	TGTGCCAGCATTCCGGACAGTACCGTTGGCGAGCAGTACTTC
TRBV30	.	.	TRBJ1-2	CAWSIPGGEIGGYTF	TGTGCCTGGAGTATTCCTGGAGGGGAGATTGGGGGCTACACCTTC
TRBV7-9	.	.	TRBJ1-6	CASSPEVNSPLHF	TGTGCCAGCAGCCCCGAGGTTAATTCACCCCTCCACTTT
TRBV29-1	.	.	TRBJ2-2	CSVGGGWQGRATTGELFF	TGCAGCGTTGGGGGGGGCTGGCAGGGGCGGGCGACGACCGGGGAGCTGTTTTTT
TRBV7-2	TRBD1	.	TRBJ1-2	CASSLTGQGNNGYTF	TGTGCCAGCAGCTTAACAGGACAGGGAAATAATGGCTACACCTTC
TRBV11-3	.	few	TRBJ1-1	CASPSEGF	TGTGCCAGCCCGAGCGAGGGTTTT
TRBV18	TRBD1	.	TRBJ2-7	CASSPDRVAYEQYF	TGTGCCAGCTCACCCGACAGGGTGGCCTACGAGCAGTACTTC
TRBV5-6	.	.	TRBJ1-1	CASSSTGPEAFF	TGTGCCAGCAGCTCTACAGGGCCTGAAGCTTTCTTT
TRBV5-4	.	once	TRBJ2-1	CASSLEAGLYNEQFF	TGTGCCAGCAGCTTGGAAGCGGGTCTCTACAATGAGCAGTTCTTC
TRBV2	TRBD1	.	TRBJ1-2	CASQWTGGYGYTF	TGTGCCAGCCAATGGACAGGGGGTTATGGCTACACCTTC
TRBV7-8	TRBD1	.	TRBJ1-2	CASSSAQGTPSYGYTF	TGTGCCAGCAGCTCAGCACAGGGGACCCCTAGCTATGGCTACACCTTC
TRBV11-2	.	.	TRBJ1-1	CASSLVRGTEAFF	TGTGCCAGCAGCTTAGTGCGGGGCACTGAAGCTTTCTTT
TRBV2	.	.	TRBJ1-6	CAGRRYEGPLNSPLHF	TGTGCCGGACGGAGGTACGAAGGCCCTTTAAATTCACCCCTCCACTTT
TRBV5-5	.	.	TRBJ2-3	CASSLDGDTQYF	TGTGCCAGCAGCTTGGACGGGGATACGCAGTATTTT
TRBV5-1	.	.	TRBJ2-3	CASSLDSNSRGTDTQYF	TGCGCCAGCAGCTTGGACTCTAATTCTCGGGGGACAGATACGCAGTATTTT
TRBV4-1	TRBD1	.	TRBJ1-2	CASSQGQGYGYTF	TGCGCCAGCAGCCAAGGACAGGGCTATGGCTACACCTTC
TRBV15	.	.	TRBJ2-3	CATNDIPTDTQYF	TGTGCCACCAACGACATCCCCACAGATACGCAGTATTTT
TRBV6-5	TRBD1	.	TRBJ1-5	CASSYSGQGDQPQHF	TGTGCCAGCAGTTACTCCGGACAGGGAGACCAGCCCCAGCATTTT
TRBV5-4	TRBD2	.	TRBJ2-1	CASSLISGGGSEQFF	TGTGCCAGCAGCTTGATTAGCGGGGGTGGTAGTGAGCAGTTCTTC
TRBV7-9	.	.	TRBJ2-1	CASSLYEGGEQFF	TGTGCCAGCAGCTTATATGAGGGCGGTGAGCAGTTCTTC
TRBV9	TRBD1	.	TRBJ2-7	CASSVVGTGYEQYF	TGTGCCAGCAGCGTAGTTGGGACAGGCTACGAGCAGTACTTC
TRBV5-1	.	once	TRBJ2-3	CASSLGGGGTDTQYF	TGCGCCAGCAGCTTGGGGGGAGGTGGCACAGATACGCAGTATTTT
TRBV2	.	.	TRBJ1-3	CASRVDSPKSSGNTIYF	TGTGCCAGCAGGGTCGACAGCCCGAAGAGCTCTGGAAACACCATATATTTT
TRBV9	TRBD2	.	TRBJ2-2	CASTGSSGNTGELFF	TGTGCCAGCACCGGATCTAGCGGGAACACCGGGGAGCTGTTTTTT
TRBV18	TRBD1	.	TRBJ2-2	CASSPGQGFTGELFF	TGTGCCAGCTCTCCTGGACAGGGCTTTACCGGGGAGCTGTTTTTT
TRBV2	TRBD2	.	TRBJ2-1	CASRALAGAYNEQFF	TGTGCCAGCAGGGCACTAGCGGGGGCTTACAATGAGCAGTTCTTC
TRBV30	.	.	TRBJ1-1	CAWSGRGDTEAFF	TGTGCCTGGAGTGGGAGGGGAGACACTGAAGCTTTCTTT
TRBV19	.	.	TRBJ1-2	CASSPTAYGYTF	TGTGCCAGTAGTCCCACAGCCTATGGCTACACCTTC
TRBV28	TRBD1	.	TRBJ1-4	CASSLPGTGDEKLFF	TGTGCCAGCAGTTTGCCCGGGACAGGGGATGAAAAACTGTTTTTT
TRBV10-2	TRBD1	.	TRBJ1-4	CASRDWTGTNEKLFF	TGCGCCAGCAGGGATTGGACAGGAACTAATGAAAAACTGTTTTTT
TRBV7-2	TRBD1	once	TRBJ2-7	CASSLRGTGVWEQYF	TGTGCCAGCAGCCTAAGAGGGACAGGGGTATGGGAGCAGTACTTC
TRBV6-1	.	.	TRBJ1-1	CASGQLGGSTEAFF	TGTGCCAGCGGTCAGTTGGGGGGGAGCACTGAAGCTTTCTTT
TRBV5-1	TRBD1	.	TRBJ1-3	CASSLYGTGSGNTIYF	TGCGCCAGCAGCTTGTACGGGACAGGATCGGGAAACACCATATATTTT
TRBV30	.	.	TRBJ1-5	CAWSLGRTSYSNQPQHF	TGTGCCTGGAGTCTAGGGAGGACTTCTTATAGCAATCAGCCCCAGCATTTT
TRBV6-5	.	.	TRBJ1-5	CANLRGPQHF	TGTGCCAACCTCAGGGGACCCCAGCATTTT
TRBV12-5	.	.	TRBJ2-3	CASGASLSADTQYF	TGTGCTAGTGGAGCATCACTTTCAGCGGATACGCAGTATTTT
TRBV6-8	.	.	TRBJ2-6	CASRPDRPYGANVLTF	TGTGCCAGCAGACCCGACAGGCCTTACGGGGCCAACGTCCTGACTTTC